The next 22 T cell receptor beta chains were all read from a single sample in a study of blood T cell repertoires in COVID-19. Sequencing used immunoSEQ multiplex PCR; TCRdb keeps in-frame clones, though not all of them. This table holds 150,000 to 200,000 clones, around 79% found once. Sequenced sample: PBMCs or T cells enriched from blood (not recorded which). The receptor set was obtained from a man between 45 and 60 years old who had recovered from COVID-19.

The chain links TRBV27 to TRBJ2-1, with 8 bases matching TRBD2. The J segment lost 6 bases and the V segment lost 4 bases, leaving 14 bases of the junction unmatched. Germline assignment: CDR1 MNHEY and CDR2 SMNVEV (reference sequence). CDR3 size: 17 residues. DNA for the CDR3: TGTGCCAGCAGTTATCAGAGAGCGGGAGTCGCTTCCAATGAGCAGTTCTTC. As protein: CASSYQRAGVASNEQFF.

This clone was recorded only once. The chain employs TRBV6-5 and TRBJ1-4; TRBD1 aligns across 11 bases. The CDR3 contains 15 residues. CDR1 is MNHEY and CDR2 is SVGAGI in the germline V gene. Unmatched junction bases numbered 9, after V lost 7 bases and J lost 8 bases. The CDR3 sequence is CASTRGGQGDEKLFF. The CDR3 nucleotides read TGTGCCAGCACCCGGGGGGGACAGGGGGACGAAAAACTGTTTTTT.

The V and J genes are TRBV5-1 and TRBJ1-2; no firm D call. The germline V gene has CDR1 SGHRS and CDR2 YFSETQ. V lost 0 bases, J lost 4 bases, and 7 bases lay in between. The CDR3 sequence is 13 residues long. In DNA, the CDR3 is TGCGCCAGCAGCTTGGACGGAGTCTATGGCTACACCTTC. This sequence encodes CASSLDGVYGYTF.

This clone was seen many times. The chain recombines TRBV7-2 with TRBJ1-2; TRBD1 matches 7 bases. Germline V CDR1 and CDR2: SGHTA, FQGNSA. V was pared by 0 bases and J by 4 bases, with 5 bases of the junction left unmatched. This CDR3 contains 15 residues. DNA of the CDR3: TGTGCCAGCAGCTTAGCCCGGACAGGCGTCTATGGCTACACCTTC. Protein product: CASSLARTGVYGYTF.

The rearrangement links TRBV30 to TRBJ2-5, with 7 nucleotides matching TRBD2. The CDR3 extends over 13 amino acids. CDR1 and CDR2 from the germline V gene are GTSNPN and SVGIG (reference sequence). V trimming: 7 bases; J trimming: 1 base; junction bases outside the gene matches: 6. The CDR3 region is CAFGPGGQETQYF. Written as DNA, the CDR3 is TGTGCCTTCGGTCCGGGGGGCCAAGAGACCCAGTACTTC.

J is TRBJ2-1 and V is TRBV25-1; 8 nucleotides align to TRBD2. CDR1 and CDR2 from the germline V gene are MGHDK and SYGVNS. The CDR3 is made up of 14 amino acids. Trimming took 8 bases from V and 8 from J; bases not matched to a gene: 11. The CDR3 reads CASDPSGGVHEQFF. The CDR3 DNA follows: TGTGCCAGCGACCCCTCCGGGGGGGTTCATGAGCAGTTCTTC.

V is TRBV18 and J is TRBJ1-6, with D hard to call. Between the trimmed V and J ends, which lost 5 bases and 7 bases, there was a span of 12 bases. Germline V gives CDR1 KGHSH, CDR2 LQKENI. The CDR3 contains 14 residues. CDR3 sequence reads: CASSNYGENSPLHF. CDR3 in DNA: TGTGCCAGCTCAAATTACGGGGAGAATTCACCCCTCCACTTT.

This chain uses TRBV28 with TRBJ1-1, with TRBD1 matching over 9 bases. The V gene's germline CDR1 is MDHEN and CDR2 SYDVKM. The trim removed 5 bases at V and 2 bases at J, leaving 3 bases unmatched. The CDR3 has 14 amino acids. This CDR3 is CASSGTGPNTEAFF. The CDR3 region has the DNA TGTGCCAGCAGTGGGACAGGGCCCAACACTGAAGCTTTCTTT.

The V and J genes are TRBV7-2 and TRBJ2-5; D is undetermined. The CDR3 covers 11 residues. Between the trimmed V and J ends, which lost 5 bases and 2 bases, there was a span of 3 bases. The germline V gene encodes CDR1 SGHTA and CDR2 FQGNSA. The CDR3 coding sequence is TGTGCCAGCAGCGAGCAAGAGACCCAGTACTTC. It specifies CASSEQETQYF.

There are many counts of this clone. The chain uses TRBV3-1 (or the pseudogene TRBV3-2) and TRBJ2-1; D possibly corresponds to TRBD2 (7 bases). This CDR3 comprises 16 residues. V was shortened by 6 bases and J by 9 bases, with 24 bases between the two germline ends. Germline V gene data show CDR1 as LGHDT and CDR2 as YNNKEL (reference sequence). CDR3 DNA: TGTGCCAGCAGTCCCAGGGGACGGACTAGAGGAGGTGAGCAGTTCTTC. The encoded protein is CASSPRGRTRGGEQFF.

The chain joins TRBV7-6 to TRBJ1-1; D perhaps matches TRBD1 (6 bases). This CDR3 contains 15 residues. V lost 2 bases to trimming and J lost 4 bases, with 14 bases between them. Per germline, CDR1 SGHVS and CDR2 FNYEAQ. The CDR3 is CASSLTQGGATEAFF. In DNA form, the CDR3 reads TGTGCCAGCAGCTTAACCCAAGGGGGTGCCACTGAAGCTTTCTTT.

V usage is TRBV5-4 and J usage is TRBJ2-3; 13 bases line up with TRBD2. V lost 10 bases to trimming and J lost 5 bases; unmatched junction nucleotides: 7. This CDR3 comprises 14 residues. Germline CDR1 reads SGHNT; CDR2 reads YYREEE (reference sequence). The CDR3 coding sequence is TGTGCCGGAGGACTAGCGGGAGAGAGAGATACGCAGTATTTT. Amino acid sequence: CAGGLAGERDTQYF.

This clone occurred once. The rearrangement uses TRBV3-1 (or the pseudogene TRBV3-2) and TRBJ2-5; 11 positions match TRBD2. This CDR3 region has 15 residues. Unmatched junction bases numbered 4, after V lost 4 bases and J lost 3 bases. Germline V gene lookup returns CDR1 LGHDT and CDR2 YNNKEL (reference sequence). The DNA of the CDR3 is TGTGCCAGCAGCCCCTTAGCGGGAGGGGAAGAGACCCAGTACTTC. Amino acids: CASSPLAGGEETQYF.

The chain joins TRBV27 to TRBJ1-5; D unresolved. Trimming cost V 2 bases and J 5 bases, with 16 bases left between them. CDR1 is MNHEY and CDR2 is SMNVEV in the germline V gene (reference sequence). CDR3 length: 16 amino acids. For the CDR3, the DNA is TGTGCCAGCAGTTTAGGCCCACCGAGGGTTGATCAGCCCCAGCATTTT. Translating gives CASSLGPPRVDQPQHF.

The chain uses TRBV7-3 and TRBJ2-3, with 12 bases matching TRBD2. CDR3 length equals 19 residues. Germline V lookup: CDR1 SGHTA, CDR2 FQGTGA. With V trimmed by 4 bases and J by 3 bases, 14 bases remained unmatched. CDR3 region: CASSSTESSGTSGTDTQYF. Written as DNA, the CDR3 is TGTGCCAGCAGCTCAACGGAGTCATCTGGGACTAGCGGGACAGATACGCAGTATTTT.

V usage is TRBV29-1 and J usage is TRBJ1-2, with 8 bases matching TRBD1. CDR1 is SQVTM and CDR2 is ANQGSEA in the germline V gene. The CDR3 runs to 12 residues. V trimming: 5 bases; J trimming: 6 bases; junction bases outside the gene matches: 5. The CDR3 loop is CSVWGTGHGYTF. DNA for the CDR3: TGCAGCGTTTGGGGGACAGGACATGGCTACACCTTC.

The rearrangement uses TRBV6-5 and TRBJ2-3; perhaps TRBD2 as D (5 bases). The CDR3 covers 14 residues. Germline V gene sequence: CDR1 MNHEY, CDR2 SVGAGI. V was clipped by 5 bases and J by 4 bases, with 13 bases between them. The CDR3 loop is CASSPSGWSDTQYF. CDR3 sequence (DNA): TGTGCCAGCAGTCCCTCGGGATGGTCAGATACGCAGTATTTT.

The chain couples TRBV15 to TRBJ2-1; D is unresolved. V lost 0 bases and J 8 bases, leaving 17 bases between the germline ends. The CDR3 sequence is 16 residues long. From germline, CDR1 is LNHNV and CDR2 YYDKDF (reference sequence). CDR3 residues: CATSRDMGSLNHEQFF. The DNA for the CDR3 is TGTGCCACCAGCAGAGATATGGGTAGCCTAAATCATGAGCAGTTCTTC.

CDR3 sequence: CATSDHEGGRNNEQFF. The CDR3 nucleotides read TGTGCCACCAGTGACCACGAGGGAGGACGGAACAATGAGCAGTTCTTC. The chain uses TRBV24-1 and TRBJ2-1; D possibly corresponds to TRBD2 (6 bases). This CDR3 region has 16 residues. The V gene's germline CDR1 is KGHDR and CDR2 SFDVKD. V lost 4 bases to trimming and J lost 5 bases, with 17 bases between them.

This chain joins TRBV19 and TRBJ2-3, with no clear D. V was pared by 3 bases and J by 0 bases, with 13 bases between. Germline V CDR1 and CDR2: LNHDA, SQIVND (reference sequence). The CDR3 contains 16 residues. The CDR3 DNA reads as TGTGCCAGTAGTATGTCGGTAGCCTCGAGCACAGATACGCAGTATTTT. This codes for CASSMSVASSTDTQYF.

The chain combines TRBV23-1 with TRBJ1-5; 9 bases align to TRBD1. TRBV23-1 is recorded as an ORF, its role being uncertain. After removal of 0 bases from V and 6 bases from J, the junction contained 6 bases not matched to a gene. The length of the CDR3 is 16 residues. The CDR3 bases are TGCGCCAGCAGTCAATCGGACAGGGGTAATAGTCAGCCCCAGCATTTT. Its translation: CASSQSDRGNSQPQHF.

The V call is TRBV11-1, the J call TRBJ2-7; 8 bases are a match to TRBD1. Germline CDR1 is SGHAT and CDR2 is FQDESV (reference sequence). The CDR3 totals 15 residues. With 5 bases clipped from V and 4 bases from J, the junction kept 10 bases outside the gene matches. CDR3 protein: CASSLRGQGLYEQYF. In DNA, the CDR3 is TGTGCCAGCAGCCTTCGTGGACAGGGACTTTACGAGCAGTACTTC.